The subject of this entry is one T cell receptor (beta chain). Its antigen remains unidentified. V lost 4 bases to trimming and J lost 1 base, with 17 bases between them. Germline CDR1 is SGDLS and CDR2 is YYNGEE. The CDR3 extends over 16 amino acids. These data come from a study of blood T cells in healthy people across ages. Findings and limits, study-wide: Naive T cell percentage showed a strong correlation with the diversity of TCR beta.

The authors ran a second PCR of roughly 6 to 12 cycles using a sample-barcoded 5' primer and a J-beta primer mix. TCRdb recomputed calls from the 5' RACE reads with MiXCR, one row per CDR3 protein. The top ten hold roughly 23% of the sample, which has around 940,000 distinct CDR3 sequences, 51% seen once. This TCR was sampled from a woman aged 55-70 years in good health. The sample comprised blood. The rearrangement uses TRBV9 and TRBJ2-5; D is undetermined. The CDR3 protein is CASSPLVGGPQETQYF. CDR3 sequence (DNA): TGTGCCAGCAGCCCCCTCGTCGGCGGTCCCCAAGAGACCCAGTACTTC.